This T cell receptor (beta chain) was recorded in a study of post-analysis software for immune sequencing data. Findings and caveats of the study: Compared with controls, patients showed significantly lower normalized Chao1 diversity.

Sequencing libraries made from TCR beta cDNA carried unique molecular identifiers. It was from roughly 0.93 to 9.6 million T cells that 500,000 to 600,000 cDNA molecules came. Via MiXCR, TCRdb re-called the PCR reads, giving one row per CDR3 protein. Of about 540,000 distinct CDR3 sequences listed, around 34% are singletons. With regard to this clonotype: The antigen remains undetermined.

The receptor comes from a girl younger than 18 with multiple sclerosis. Sequencing input: blood.

The CDR3 protein is CASTRELEQFF. CDR3 bases: TGTGCCAGCACCCGGGAGTTGGAGCAGTTCTTC. This rearrangement joins TRBV6-5 to TRBJ2-1; possibly TRBD2 for D (6 bases). V lost 7 bases and J lost 10, with 11 bases in between. The CDR3 runs to 11 residues. CDR1 and CDR2 from the germline V gene are MNHEY and SVGAGI.